The sequence of this TCR beta chain was determined in a study of T cell responses to AZD1222 COVID-19 vaccine. A word on this clone: Its antigen is as yet unknown.

The protocol was immunoSEQ multiplex PCR, while the TCRdb copy is restricted to in-frame clones and leaves out a portion. The table records under 140,000 clones, more than 90% of them present only once. CDR3 length: 18 residues. V lost 3 bases, J lost 0 bases, and 9 bases stayed unmatched. Germline CDR1 is MGHRA and CDR2 is YSYEKL. Study conclusions and caveats: Among vaccine-associated CD4 TCRs, coverage spanned spike, with dominance at 160-218 and 743-854.

The V call is TRBV4-1, the J call TRBJ1-5; 9 positions match TRBD1. This clonotype was obtained from an adult who received the AZD1222 COVID-19 vaccine. The specimen was peripheral blood, collected 28 days after the second AZD1222 dose. CDR3 DNA sequence: TGCGCCAGCAGCCAGGGGACAGGGACCACCTTTAGCAATCAGCCCCAGCATTTT. This translates into CASSQGTGTTFSNQPQHF.